One sample yielded the 30 T cell receptor beta chains listed below, sequenced in a study of T cell changes during pregnancy in multiple sclerosis. Using immunoSEQ multiplex PCR, the repertoire was profiled, and TCRdb retains in-frame clones only, with some absent. The data hold more than 80,000 clones, with roughly nine tenths observed a single time. The source material was PBMCs, sampled in the first trimester of pregnancy. These receptors came from a female donor in good health, serving as a control in a pregnancy study. Some clones in this sample may be carry-over from other donors' samples.

The chain couples TRBV5-4 to TRBJ1-2; weak D call: TRBD1 (5 bases). The CDR3 length is 15 residues. V shed 4 bases and J shed 4 bases, with 17 bases lying between them. CDR1 is SGHNT, CDR2 YYREEE, per germline (reference sequence). The CDR3 DNA reads as TGTGCCAGCAGCACTGGTCGGCAGGGCTTCTATGGCTACACCTTC. As protein: CASSTGRQGFYGYTF.

CDR3 in amino acids: CASSLDSQETQYF. For the CDR3, the DNA is TGTGCCAGCAGTCTCGACAGCCAAGAGACCCAGTACTTC. The genes are TRBV7-9 and TRBJ2-5; D perhaps matches TRBD1 (5 bases). This CDR3 comprises 13 residues. Germline V gene lookup returns CDR1 SEHNR and CDR2 FQNEAQ (reference sequence). Trimming shortened V by 6 bases and J by 1 base, and 9 bases separated the two germline ends.

The chain has TRBV5-5 and TRBJ1-6; D unresolved. CDR1 is SGHKS and CDR2 is YYEKEE in the germline V gene (reference sequence). V was cut by 6 bases and J by 7 bases, with 17 bases left in between. This CDR3 has 15 amino acids. CDR3 nucleotide sequence: TGTGCCAGCAACGTAGGTAGCGGGGTCAATTCACCCCTCCACTTT. This codes for CASNVGSGVNSPLHF.

The chain uses TRBV6-1 and TRBJ2-3, with 12 nucleotides matching TRBD2. Looked up from germline, CDR1 is MNHNS and CDR2 is SASEGT. V was clipped by 2 bases and J by 5 bases; unmatched bases: 2. The CDR3 is made up of 15 amino acids. The CDR3 coding sequence is TGTGCCAGCAGTGAACTAGCGGGAGGGCAAGATACGCAGTATTTT. It codes for CASSELAGGQDTQYF.

The chain is built from TRBV5-1 and TRBJ1-2, with unresolved D. Trimming removed 5 bases from V and 3 bases from J, with 5 bases in between. Germline assignment: CDR1 SGHRS and CDR2 YFSETQ. This CDR3 comprises 11 residues. The CDR3 DNA sequence: TGCGCCAGCAGGGAGGACTATGGCTACACCTTC. Amino acids: CASREDYGYTF. Combining the CDR3 with reference TRBV5-1 and TRBJ1-2 gives the whole variable domain KAGVTQTPRYLIKTRGQQVTLSCSPISGHRSVSWYQQTPGQGLQFLFEYFSETQRNKGNFPGRFSGRQFSNSRSEMNVSTLELGDSALYLCASREDYGYTFGSGTRLTVV.

The rearrangement joins TRBV4-2 to TRBJ2-5, with 8 nucleotides matching TRBD1. Germline-derived CDR1 and CDR2 are LGHNA and YNFKEQ. CDR3 length: 16 amino acids. V dropped 1 base and J dropped 7; count of bases not matched to a gene: 11. CDR3 residues: CASSQARTGIGGTQYF. CDR3 bases: TGTGCCAGCAGCCAAGCGAGGACAGGGATTGGCGGGACCCAGTACTTC.

The chain has TRBV19 and TRBJ2-1; a possible D gene is TRBD2 (6 bases). The V end was cut by 1 base, the J end by 3 bases, with 10 bases between. The CDR3 loop spans 15 amino acids. CDR1 LNHDA and CDR2 SQIVND come from the germline V gene (reference sequence). Written as DNA, the CDR3 is TGTGCCAGTAGTATAGGGCGGGGAAGCTACAATGAGCAGTTCTTC. Translating it yields CASSIGRGSYNEQFF.

The chain is built from TRBV14 and TRBJ2-5; 10 positions agree with TRBD2. Trimming cost V 2 bases and J 7 bases; bases outside gene matches: 4. Germline V lookup: CDR1 SGHDN, CDR2 FVKESK. The CDR3 consists of 14 residues. This CDR3 reads CASSQLAGAVTQYF. The CDR3 nucleotides are TGTGCCAGCAGCCAACTAGCGGGAGCTGTGACCCAGTACTTC.

V and J are TRBV27 and TRBJ1-5; D perhaps matches TRBD1 (5 bases). The CDR3 length is 13 residues. The ends were cut back, 4 bases at V and 7 bases at J, with 11 bases in the middle. In germline, CDR1 is MNHEY, CDR2 SMNVEV (reference sequence). The CDR3 nucleotides read TGTGCCAGCAGTTGGGGGGGATCACAGCCCCAGCATTTT. This encodes CASSWGGSQPQHF.

The chain employs TRBV23-1 and TRBJ2-3; weak D call: TRBD2 (6 bases). TRBV23-1 is flagged as an ORF with uncertain function. There are 15 residues in the CDR3. Trimming took 3 bases from V and 2 from J, leaving 12 bases between them. CDR3 region: CASSHSAGSTDTQYF. The CDR3, as DNA: TGCGCCAGCAGTCATAGCGCGGGATCCACAGATACGCAGTATTTT.

The chain couples TRBV28 to TRBJ1-2; D remains ambiguous. CDR3 length: 14 amino acids. Trimming took off 5 bases at V and 4 bases at J, with 14 bases between the two ends. Germline CDR1 and CDR2: MDHEN and SYDVKM. The DNA for the CDR3 is TGTGCCAGCAGTCCCCCTAGAGAATCCTATGGCTACACCTTC. Translated: CASSPPRESYGYTF.

The CDR3 DNA follows: TGTGCCAGCAGCCAAACAGGTAACGTCAATCAGCCCCAGCATTTT. Its translation is CASSQTGNVNQPQHF. The rearrangement links TRBV16 to TRBJ1-5, with D possibly TRBD1 on 5 matching bases. The germline V and J ends were trimmed by 2 bases and 3 bases, with 11 bases remaining between them. Looked up from germline, CDR1 is KGHSY and CDR2 is FQNENV. The CDR3 is made up of 15 amino acids.

V gene TRBV19 combines with J gene TRBJ1-2; weak D call: TRBD1 (6 bases). The CDR3 contains 13 residues. Trimming cost V 6 bases and J 5 bases, with 13 bases left between them. Germline V gene data show CDR1 as LNHDA and CDR2 as SQIVND (reference sequence). The CDR3 region is CASSQTGKYGYTF. The CDR3 DNA sequence: TGTGCCAGTAGCCAAACAGGGAAATATGGCTACACCTTC.

This sequence joins TRBV10-3 and TRBJ2-7; TRBD2 matches 8 bases. V was pared by 4 bases and J by 4 bases, with 6 bases of the junction left unmatched. The CDR3 is made up of 14 amino acids. The germline V gene encodes CDR1 ENHRY and CDR2 SYGVKD. This CDR3 is CAISGISGTYEQYF. The CDR3 DNA is TGTGCCATCAGTGGAATTAGCGGGACGTACGAGCAGTACTTC.

The rearrangement joins TRBV7-8 to TRBJ1-2, with 12 nucleotides matching TRBD1. CDR3 length equals 17 residues. The junction had 5 bases not matched to a gene; V was cut back by 2 bases and J by 1 base. Germline V gene sequence: CDR1 SGHVS, CDR2 FQNEAQ. The CDR3 DNA reads TGTGCCAGCAGCTTACCGCGGGACAGGGGGCTTAACTATGGCTACACCTTC. Translated: CASSLPRDRGLNYGYTF.

The chain recombines TRBV6-5 with TRBJ2-5, with 7 bases matching TRBD1. Losses at the gene ends were 4 bases for V and 8 bases for J; bases not matched to a gene: 10. The germline CDR1 and CDR2 sequences are MNHEY and SVGAGI. The CDR3 covers 14 residues. The chain's CDR3 is CASSSSNRGITQYF. CDR3 DNA: TGTGCCAGCAGTTCATCTAACAGGGGAATCACCCAGTACTTC.

The V and J genes are TRBV9 and TRBJ2-7; no clear D gene. The CDR3 runs 15 residues. Per the germline V gene, CDR1 is SGDLS and CDR2 is YYNGEE. V was clipped by 0 bases and J by 0 bases, with 10 bases between them. The CDR3: CASSVGSGTSYEQYF. The CDR3 nucleotides read TGTGCCAGCAGCGTAGGCTCCGGTACCTCCTACGAGCAGTACTTC. Based on the CDR3 plus reference TRBV9 and TRBJ2-7, the full variable domain is DSGVTQTPKHLITATGQRVTLRCSPRSGDLSVYWYQQSLDQGLQFLIQYYNGEERAKGNILERFSAQQFPDLHSELNLSSLELGDSALYFCASSVGSGTSYEQYFGPGTRLTVT.

This clone was counted a single time. J is TRBJ2-1 and V is TRBV7-2, with a possible D match to TRBD2 (5 bases). V was pared by 0 bases and J by 6 bases, with 12 bases between. CDR3 size: 15 residues. Per germline, CDR1 SGHTA and CDR2 FQGNSA. CDR3 loop: CASSLAGVLANEQFF. DNA for the CDR3: TGTGCCAGCAGCTTAGCGGGAGTATTGGCCAATGAGCAGTTCTTC.

This chain links TRBV7-2 with TRBJ2-1; maybe TRBD2 (6 bases). The CDR3 extends over 15 amino acids. Trimming removed 5 bases at V and 3 bases at J, with 14 bases between. Germline values: CDR1 SGHTA, CDR2 FQGNSA. The CDR3 loop reads CASSETGVYYNEQFF. The DNA for the CDR3 is TGTGCCAGCAGCGAAACGGGGGTTTACTACAATGAGCAGTTCTTC.

The chain links TRBV28 to TRBJ2-7; 9 positions agree with TRBD2. The J segment lost 5 bases and the V segment lost 5 bases, leaving 10 bases of the junction unmatched. This CDR3 region has 15 residues. Germline assignment: CDR1 MDHEN and CDR2 SYDVKM. The CDR3 sequence is CASSLLSSGANEQYF. In DNA, the CDR3 is TGTGCCAGCAGTCTTCTTTCTAGCGGGGCCAACGAGCAGTACTTC.

The chain is built from TRBV10-3 and TRBJ2-3; 8 positions match TRBD1. Trimming at V came to 2 bases and at J to 3 bases, leaving 4 bases not matched to a gene. Germline CDR1 ENHRY, CDR2 SYGVKD. The CDR3 has 15 amino acids. As DNA, the CDR3 is TGTGCCATCAGTGAGGCGGGACAGGTAACAGATACGCAGTATTTT. Translated, it gives CAISEAGQVTDTQYF.

This clone was seen a single time. The chain carries TRBV11-2 and TRBJ1-3; D not certain. Per the germline V gene, CDR1 is SGHAT and CDR2 is FQNNGV. The CDR3 covers 15 residues. Trimming removed 5 bases at V and 4 bases at J, with 15 bases between. The CDR3: CASSPRRLEGNTIYF. The CDR3 region has the DNA TGTGCCAGCAGCCCAAGGAGGTTGGAGGGAAACACCATATATTTT.

The chain couples TRBV6-1 to TRBJ1-5, with 7 bases aligning to TRBD1. Germline loops: CDR1 MNHNS, CDR2 SASEGT. V gave up 3 bases and J gave up 6 bases; unmatched junction bases: 5. This CDR3 spans 14 amino acids. In DNA, the CDR3 is TGTGCCAGCAGTGAGACAGGGAGTCCTCAGCCCCAGCATTTT. Translating it yields CASSETGSPQPQHF.

The V and J genes are TRBV7-9 and TRBJ1-4; 10 bases match TRBD1. The CDR3 is 15 amino acids. Germline V gene sequence: CDR1 SEHNR, CDR2 FQNEAQ (reference sequence). Trimming removed 5 bases from V and 8 bases from J; junction bases left unmatched: 8. Here the CDR3 DNA reads TGTGCCAGCAGCGAGGACAGGGGGAACCGCGAAAAACTGTTTTTT. Residues: CASSEDRGNREKLFF.

In regard to this clone: In the same sample, other DNA sequences code for this CDR3. The chain combines TRBV19 with TRBJ1-5; maybe TRBD1 (5 bases). This CDR3 has 13 residues. The germline V gene has CDR1 LNHDA and CDR2 SQIVND (reference sequence). V was shortened by 3 bases and J by 6 bases, with 9 bases between the two germline ends. This CDR3 is CASSIGGGQPQHF. The CDR3 DNA sequence: TGTGCCAGTAGTATCGGGGGAGGTCAGCCCCAGCATTTT. Using reference TRBV19 and TRBJ1-5 for the parts outside the CDR3, the full variable domain is DGGITQSPKYLFRKEGQNVTLSCEQNLNHDAMYWYRQDPGQGLRLIYYSQIVNDFQKGDIAEGYSVSREKKESFPLTVTSAQKNPTAFYLCASSIGGGQPQHFGDGTRLSIL.

The rearrangement links TRBV19 to TRBJ1-2, with D perhaps matching TRBD1 (5 bases). CDR3 length equals 11 residues. Trimming shortened V by 10 bases and J by 7 bases, and 13 bases separated the two germline ends. Germline CDR1 is LNHDA and CDR2 is SQIVND (reference sequence). The CDR3 DNA reads as TGTGCCACTGGGGGGGAGTCTGGCTACACCTTC. Protein: CATGGESGYTF.

V is TRBV7-9 and J is TRBJ2-3, with 12 bases aligning to TRBD2. Per the germline V gene, CDR1 is SEHNR and CDR2 is FQNEAQ (reference sequence). Trimming removed 3 bases from V and 0 bases from J; junction bases left unmatched: 7. The CDR3 extends over 18 amino acids. The CDR3 coding sequence is TGTGCCAGCAGCTTGGCGCTAGCGGGAGGGCCCAGCACAGATACGCAGTATTTT. Amino acid sequence: CASSLALAGGPSTDTQYF.

The chain couples TRBV5-1 to TRBJ1-4; tentatively, D is TRBD1 (6 bases). CDR1 is SGHRS and CDR2 is YFSETQ in the germline V gene. The V end was cut by 1 base, the J end by 0 bases, with 13 bases between. CDR3 size: 17 residues. CDR3 coding DNA: TGCGCCAGCAGCTTGACCAATGCAGGGGCAACTAATGAAAAACTGTTTTTT. It codes for CASSLTNAGATNEKLFF.

This clone has just one count. V gene TRBV18 combines with J gene TRBJ2-7; 8 nucleotides line up with TRBD1. The germline V gene has CDR1 KGHSH and CDR2 LQKENI. V trimming: 6 bases; J trimming: 1 base; junction bases outside the gene matches: 5. The CDR3 loop spans 14 amino acids. For the CDR3, the DNA is TGTGCCAGCTCCGGACAGGGTCCTTCCTACGAGCAGTACTTC. It yields the protein CASSGQGPSYEQYF.

This CDR3 is CSVTSGEGYEQYF. CDR3 sequence (DNA): TGCAGCGTGACTAGCGGGGAGGGTTACGAGCAGTACTTC. The chain couples TRBV29-1 to TRBJ2-7, with 11 bases fitting TRBD2. Looked up from germline, CDR1 is SQVTM and CDR2 is ANQGSEA. The CDR3 runs 13 residues. V dropped 6 bases and J dropped 4; count of bases not matched to a gene: 5.